This TCR beta chain derives from a study of T cell responses to AZD1222 COVID-19 vaccine. In the study overall: Combined were second doses at about 4 or about 12 weeks. Study observations and caveats: White British people made up most donors, females outnumbered males, and clonal diversity was possibly underestimated.

The CDR3 is made up of 13 amino acids. With 5 bases removed from V and 5 bases from J, the gap between germline ends came to 10 bases. As for this clone: The target antigen is unknown.

Only in-frame clones appear in the TCRdb table, and some are missing; sequencing was by immunoSEQ multiplex PCR. The sample has 95,000 to 150,000 clones; around 90% are singletons. This sample comprised peripheral blood, obtained on day 0 of AZD1222 vaccination. The chain recombines TRBV12-3 or TRBV12-4 with TRBJ1-5, with D perhaps matching TRBD1 (5 bases). This TCR derives from an adult in good health. CDR3 loop: CASSSRDHQPQHF. The CDR3, as DNA: TGTGCCAGCAGTAGCAGGGACCATCAGCCCCAGCATTTT.